Listed below are T cell receptor beta chains from one sample, sequenced in a study of Graves' ophthalmopathy and Graves' hyperthyroidism. Using its own MiXCR run on the multiplex PCR reads, TCRdb lists one record per CDR3 protein. The sample consists of over 500,000 distinct CDR3 sequences, about 20% of them appearing once. The sequencing input was peripheral blood. All receptors come from a woman under 30 with stable Graves' hyperthyroidism. Some clones in this sample may be carry-over from other donors' samples. The CDR3 runs from the conserved cysteine through the conserved F or W. The order of the fields is clone size, D gene, V gene, J gene, CDR3 protein, CDR3 DNA. D genes are given only for firm matches. A clone size is listed for some rows: how often the clone was seen (once, few, many), or a class if it is expanded.

many,-,TRBV30,TRBJ2-7,CAWGGRVYEQYF,TGTGCCTGGGGAGGTAGAGTGTACGAGCAGTACTTC
many,-,TRBV7-3,TRBJ2-7,CASSLGSAGPYEQYF,TGTGCCAGCAGCTTAGGAAGCGCCGGGCCCTACGAGCAGTACTTC
many,-,TRBV11-3,TRBJ2-7,CASSLEQGWYEQYF,TGTGCCAGCAGCTTAGAACAAGGGTGGTACGAGCAGTACTTC
-,-,TRBV29-1,TRBJ2-5,CSVGISWETQYF,TGCAGCGTTGGGATCTCGTGGGAGACCCAGTACTTC
many,-,TRBV5-6,TRBJ1-2,CASSLEDLPAHNYGYTF,TGTGCCAGCAGCTTGGAGGACCTACCGGCCCATAACTATGGCTACACCTTC
few,-,TRBV5-5,TRBJ2-5,CASSGTPPQETQYF,TGTGCCAGCAGCGGGACACCTCCCCAAGAGACCCAGTACTTC
many,TRBD1,TRBV6-2/TRBV6-3,TRBJ1-1,CASTDRGKGGARTEAFF,TGTGCCAGTACAGACAGGGGAAAGGGAGGAGCGCGCACTGAAGCTTTCTTT
many,-,TRBV28,TRBJ1-3,CASSSVGSSGNTIYF,TGTGCCAGCAGTTCCGTGGGGTCCTCTGGAAACACCATATATTTT
-,-,TRBV7-9,TRBJ1-1,CASSLPGPRQAFF,TGTGCCAGCAGCTTACCCGGACCCAGGCAAGCTTTCTTT
few,-,TRBV30,TRBJ1-2,CAWSVESNYGYTF,TGTGCCTGGAGCGTAGAGAGTAACTATGGCTACACCTTC
many,-,TRBV28,TRBJ1-5,CASMGGIQPQHF,TGTGCCAGCATGGGGGGAATCCAGCCCCAGCATTTT
many,-,TRBV27,TRBJ1-1,CASSSLHGSTEAFF,TGTGCCAGCAGTTCCTTACACGGTTCCACTGAAGCTTTCTTT
few,-,TRBV6-2/TRBV6-3,TRBJ1-5,CASSYSAQGSFSNQPQHF,TGTGCCAGCAGTTACTCGGCTCAGGGGTCCTTTAGCAATCAGCCCCAGCATTTT
-,-,TRBV6-1,TRBJ1-2,CASSEEGFPTYGYTF,TGTGCCAGCAGTGAAGAGGGTTTTCCTACCTATGGCTACACCTTC
many,-,TRBV12-3/TRBV12-4,TRBJ2-2,CASRLGLVITGELFF,TGTGCCAGCAGATTGGGCCTAGTAATCACCGGGGAGCTGTTTTTT
many,-,TRBV6-1,TRBJ2-7,CASRRQGPYEQYF,TGTGCCTCAAGGCGGCAGGGGCCCTACGAGCAGTACTTC
many,-,TRBV19,TRBJ2-7,CASSIQGSSAQYF,TGTGCCAGTAGTATCCAAGGGAGCTCTGCGCAGTACTTC
few,-,TRBV2,TRBJ2-5,CASAIGPAGETQYF,TGTGCCAGCGCAATCGGCCCGGCGGGAGAGACCCAGTACTTC
-,TRBD1,TRBV6-1,TRBJ1-5,CASRRGQGRYSNQPQHF,TGTGCCAGCAGGAGGGGACAGGGGCGCTATAGCAATCAGCCCCAGCATTTT
once,-,TRBV7-2,TRBJ1-2,CASSLAGRTTGYTF,TGTGCCAGCAGCTTAGCAGGCAGGACGACTGGCTACACCTTC
-,-,TRBV29-1,TRBJ1-1,CSVEDGVGNTEAFF,TGCAGCGTTGAGGATGGGGTAGGGAACACTGAAGCTTTCTTT
many,TRBD2,TRBV20-1,TRBJ2-2,CSAIAGGSTGELFF,TGCAGTGCTATAGCGGGAGGGTCCACCGGGGAGCTGTTTTTT
many,-,TRBV5-1,TRBJ1-2,CASSLSQPYGYTF,TGCGCCAGCAGCTTGTCACAGCCCTATGGCTACACCTTC
-,TRBD2,TRBV18,TRBJ2-2,CASSPFRAGASGELFF,TGTGCCAGCTCACCTTTCCGGGCGGGAGCTTCCGGGGAGCTGTTTTTT
once,-,TRBV12-3/TRBV12-4,TRBJ2-5,CVSSAGLVQETQYF,TGTGTCAGCAGTGCCGGACTGGTTCAAGAGACCCAGTACTTC
many,-,TRBV6-1,TRBJ1-5,CASSPTDSNQPQHF,TGTGCCAGCAGCCCGACAGATAGCAATCAGCCCCAGCATTTT
few,-,TRBV3-1,TRBJ1-6,CASSQDRSNSPLHF,TGTGCCAGCAGCCAAGACAGAAGTAATTCACCCCTCCACTTT
-,TRBD2,TRBV20-1,TRBJ2-7,CSANQAGVTYEQYF,TGCAGTGCTAATCAAGCGGGAGTCACTTACGAGCAGTACTTC
many,TRBD1,TRBV12-3/TRBV12-4,TRBJ2-7,CASRAGTGGLYEQYF,TGTGCCAGCAGGGCCGGGACAGGGGGCTTATACGAGCAGTACTTC
many,-,TRBV12-3/TRBV12-4,TRBJ1-6,CASRTDYNSPLHF,TGTGCCAGCAGGACTGACTATAATTCACCCCTCCACTTT
many,-,TRBV6-1,TRBJ1-2,CASSEDRNSPYGYTF,TGTGCCAGCAGTGAAGACCGCAACTCCCCTTATGGCTACACCTTC
few,TRBD1,TRBV12-3/TRBV12-4,TRBJ2-7,CASSFPRDRGPYEQYF,TGTGCCAGCAGTTTCCCCCGGGACAGGGGACCCTACGAGCAGTACTTC
-,TRBD1,TRBV28,TRBJ2-7,CASSLLIGQGPPYEQYF,TGTGCCAGCAGTTTATTGATCGGACAGGGGCCCCCCTACGAGCAGTACTTC
-,-,TRBV6-1,TRBJ1-1,CASSTYRTKNTEAFF,TGTGCCAGCAGTACATACAGGACCAAGAACACTGAAGCTTTCTTT
once,TRBD1,TRBV11-2,TRBJ1-1,CASSPRPDRGQRSTEAFF,TGTGCCAGCAGCCCTCGGCCGGACAGGGGACAGAGAAGCACTGAAGCTTTCTTT
many,TRBD2,TRBV29-1,TRBJ2-7,CSVEGPGKRECEQYF,TGCAGCGTTGAGGGGCCGGGTAAGCGGGAGTGCGAGCAGTACTTC
many,-,TRBV3-1,TRBJ1-5,CASSQGFGGSNQPQHF,TGTGCCAGCAGCCAAGGTTTCGGGGGAAGCAATCAGCCCCAGCATTTT
many,TRBD2,TRBV6-1,TRBJ2-7,CAVWTSGRASYEQYF,TGTGCCGTCTGGACTAGCGGGAGGGCCTCATACGAGCAGTACTTC
many,TRBD1,TRBV13,TRBJ2-7,CASSFDRGFEQYF,TGTGCCAGCAGCTTCGACAGGGGGTTCGAGCAGTACTTC
many,TRBD1,TRBV4-1,TRBJ1-1,CASSPGTGREAFF,TGCGCCAGCAGCCCAGGGACAGGACGTGAAGCTTTCTTT
many,-,TRBV6-1,TRBJ1-5,CASSAGDGNQPQHF,TGTGCCAGCAGTGCGGGGGATGGCAATCAGCCCCAGCATTTT
many,-,TRBV6-5,TRBJ2-7,CASRGGPSEQYF,TGTGCCAGCAGGGGGGGGCCTTCCGAGCAGTACTTC
-,-,TRBV7-2,TRBJ1-2,CASSLVPGRNYGYTF,TGTGCCAGCAGCTTAGTACCAGGGCGGAACTATGGCTACACCTTC
-,-,TRBV12-3/TRBV12-4,TRBJ1-1,CASSFFPGIRNTEAFF,TGTGCCAGCAGTTTTTTTCCAGGGATAAGAAACACTGAAGCTTTCTTT
-,TRBD1,TRBV5-1,TRBJ1-2,CASSTTTGGGGYTF,TGCGCCAGCAGCACTACTACAGGGGGCGGAGGCTACACCTTC
many,-,TRBV5-1,TRBJ1-1,CASSFDGVGTEAFF,TGCGCCAGCAGCTTCGACGGGGTCGGGACTGAAGCTTTCTTT
many,-,TRBV14,TRBJ1-1,CASSTGRLENTEAFF,TGTGCCAGCAGCACGGGCAGGCTAGAAAACACTGAAGCTTTCTTT
-,-,TRBV15,TRBJ2-7,CATSSTDSAAYEQHF,TGTGCCACCAGCAGTACCGACAGTGCCGCCTACGAGCAGCACTTC
many,-,TRBV19,TRBJ1-6,CASREGQNYNSPLHF,TGTGCCAGTAGAGAAGGACAGAACTATAATTCACCCCTCCACTTT
many,-,TRBV6-5,TRBJ1-1,CASISTGNTEAFF,TGTGCCAGCATTTCGACAGGGAACACTGAAGCTTTCTTT
-,-,TRBV11-2,TRBJ1-2,CASSAAGAYYGYTF,TGTGCCAGCAGCGCCGCCGGGGCTTACTATGGCTACACCTTC
many,-,TRBV2,TRBJ2-7,CASSEESVWGVAYEQYF,TGTGCCAGCAGTGAAGAATCTGTATGGGGGGTAGCCTACGAGCAGTACTTC
-,-,TRBV12-3/TRBV12-4,TRBJ2-3,CASSSVVGQFTDTQYF,TGTGCCAGCAGTTCAGTGGTCGGACAGTTCACAGATACGCAGTATTTT
many,-,TRBV3-1,TRBJ1-1,CASSQMGGTEAFF,TGTGCCAGCAGCCAGATGGGGGGCACTGAAGCTTTCTTT
once,-,TRBV30,TRBJ2-7,CAWGYRGEQYF,TGTGCCTGGGGGTACAGAGGCGAGCAGTACTTC